The clone carrying this TCR beta chain was recorded many times. The antigen is not known. These data come from a study of regulatory T cells in long-lasting Graves disease. Study-wide context: Graves' patients who were just diagnosed had used antithyroid drugs for under 3 months. Findings and limits, study-wide: Persistent cases of Graves' showed reduced TCR diversity relative to newly diagnosed patients. Sample size, which was small, may have reduced accuracy.

Germline V lookup: CDR1 MNHEY, CDR2 SVGEGT. This CDR3 contains 15 residues. J gave up 8 bases and V 5 bases, and 12 bases lay outside the gene matches. TCR beta libraries were built with iRepertoire HTBI primers and Arm-PCR of CDR3 regions. In TCRdb, the multiplex PCR reads were re-called with MiXCR into one record per CDR3 protein. Of about 420,000 distinct CDR3 sequences in the sample, roughly 15% were seen once. The time point: newly diagnosed GD, antithyroid drugs for less than 3 months. PBMC RNA served as the TCR library source. These same records also appear under a second study, on T cells in Graves' hyperthyroidism and ophthalmopathy. This second report adds: TCR CDR3 underwent first-round RT-PCR with the HTBI primer set.

Here the sequenced sample was peripheral blood mononuclear cells (PBMCs), taken at new diagnosis, from a patient treated with antithyroid drugs. The J gene is TRBJ2-4, the V gene TRBV6-2 or TRBV6-3, with 7 bases that match TRBD2. The origin of this receptor is a woman between 18 and 30 years old with Graves disease. CDR3 amino acids: CASSRTPGLTDIQYF. In nucleotides, the CDR3 is TGTGCCAGCAGTAGAACACCGGGACTAACGGACATTCAGTACTTC.